These T cell receptor beta chains were read from a single sample in a study of shared clonotypes between healthy human individuals. This table comes from immunoSEQ multiplex PCR, and its TCRdb copy is limited to in-frame clones, with some not included. Of about 120,000 clones detected, around two thirds appear once; the ten largest clones hold 20% to 25%. The sample was memory CD8+ T cells sorted from blood. The receptors stem from a woman aged 30 to 39 in good health. CDR3s include the opening cysteine and the closing phenylalanine or tryptophan. Fields, in order: D gene, V gene, clone size, J gene, CDR3 protein, CDR3 DNA. D genes are given only for firm matches. Clone size, where shown, is once, few, many, or a class for clones that have expanded.

d_call: .; v_call: TRBV27; clone_size: .; j_call: TRBJ2-1; cdr3_aa: CASAKVRRHNEQFF; cdr3_nt: TGTGCCAGCGCCAAGGTTAGAAGGCACAATGAGCAGTTCTTC
d_call: .; v_call: TRBV5-4; clone_size: .; j_call: TRBJ2-7; cdr3_aa: CASSARGDSYEQYF; cdr3_nt: TGTGCCAGCAGCGCCAGGGGGGACTCCTACGAGCAGTACTTC
d_call: TRBD2; v_call: TRBV25-1; clone_size: .; j_call: TRBJ2-7; cdr3_aa: CASQTSGSNSYEQYF; cdr3_nt: TGTGCCTCACAGACTAGCGGGTCCAACTCCTACGAGCAGTACTTC
d_call: TRBD1; v_call: TRBV27; clone_size: .; j_call: TRBJ2-3; cdr3_aa: CASSPTGYTDTQYF; cdr3_nt: TGTGCCAGCAGTCCGACAGGGTACACAGATACGCAGTATTTT
d_call: TRBD1; v_call: TRBV5-1; clone_size: few; j_call: TRBJ2-3; cdr3_aa: CASGRQGRSTDTQYF; cdr3_nt: TGCGCCAGCGGAAGACAGGGGCGATCCACAGATACGCAGTATTTT
d_call: TRBD2; v_call: TRBV30; clone_size: .; j_call: TRBJ2-7; cdr3_aa: CAPRGVSYEQYF; cdr3_nt: TGTGCCCCCCGGGGGGTTTCCTACGAGCAGTACTTC
d_call: .; v_call: TRBV27; clone_size: .; j_call: TRBJ2-5; cdr3_aa: CASSPNQETQYF; cdr3_nt: TGTGCCAGCAGTCCAAACCAAGAGACCCAGTACTTC
d_call: TRBD1; v_call: TRBV5-6; clone_size: .; j_call: TRBJ2-1; cdr3_aa: CASSRTPVTGSLYNEQFF; cdr3_nt: TGTGCCAGCAGCCGGACCCCGGTGACAGGGAGTTTATACAATGAGCAGTTCTTC
d_call: .; v_call: TRBV6-1; clone_size: few; j_call: TRBJ2-7; cdr3_aa: CASSELEGATYEQYF; cdr3_nt: TGTGCCAGCAGTGAATTGGAGGGGGCAACGTACGAGCAGTACTTC
d_call: .; v_call: TRBV25-1; clone_size: .; j_call: TRBJ2-1; cdr3_aa: CASTQEGQPGNEQFF; cdr3_nt: TGTGCCAGCACTCAAGAGGGTCAGCCAGGGAATGAGCAGTTCTTC
d_call: TRBD2; v_call: TRBV29-1; clone_size: .; j_call: TRBJ2-7; cdr3_aa: CSVAGGTSGSYEQYF; cdr3_nt: TGCAGCGTTGCCGGGGGGACTAGCGGGAGTTACGAGCAGTACTTC
d_call: TRBD2; v_call: TRBV29-1; clone_size: .; j_call: TRBJ2-3; cdr3_aa: CSVFGGETDTQYF; cdr3_nt: TGCAGCGTTTTCGGGGGGGAAACAGATACGCAGTATTTT
d_call: .; v_call: TRBV27; clone_size: .; j_call: TRBJ2-2; cdr3_aa: CASSLFEGGMSGELFF; cdr3_nt: TGTGCCAGCAGTTTATTTGAAGGGGGAATGTCCGGGGAGCTGTTTTTT
d_call: .; v_call: TRBV2; clone_size: .; j_call: TRBJ2-4; cdr3_aa: CASSEATAKNIQYF; cdr3_nt: TGTGCCAGCAGTGAAGCGACAGCCAAAAACATTCAGTACTTC